This T cell receptor beta chain was captured in a study of blood T cell repertoires in COVID-19 (dated by TCRdb to the early 2020s). Turning to the overall study: Collaborator samples came from the United States, Italy and Spain and covered acute and convalescent phases of COVID-19. Deeply sampled blood TCRbeta repertoires from subjects exposed to, actively infected with, or recovered from COVID-19 were included in the dataset. The prospective study material was composed of cDNA or gDNA derived from T cells, B-cell-depleted T cells, or PBMCs. Samples came from the ongoing ImmuneRACE study (first 160 participants) plus 1,254 subjects from 6 global collaborators. The sample metadata nearly always contained a de-identified subject ID, COVID-19 status, age in years and sex. Where available, HLA class I and class II types were obtained from metadata supplied by the sample provider rather than from assay-based typing. A freely available public database, intended as a resource for researchers studying the immune response to SARS-CoV-2, is where the repertoires were released. What the authors observed across the whole study: How much clinical and demographic metadata was included differed by source and by participant, and the metadata was provided uncurated.

Each collaborating institution followed its own protocols to collect whole blood in K2EDTA tubes. For TCRbeta analysis, collaborators shipped samples as frozen whole blood, isolated PBMCs, or DNA extracted from either of those sample types. The table lists this clone with a count of one. Its antigen is not yet known. No per-base quality is available; no much larger clone lies one base away. The immunoSEQ Assay, a bias-controlled multiplex PCR, was used to amplify TCRbeta CDR3 regions from genomic DNA. On the authors' methods: The number of nucleated cells in each sample was estimated by amplification of reference gene primers within the assay. Sequence reads were collapsed and filtered to measure the absolute abundance of every unique TCRbeta CDR3 rearrangement. For each sample, productive Simpson clonality was calculated by taking the square root of Simpson's diversity index across productive rearrangements. The source is immuneACCESS, and TCRdb retained only in-frame sequences with V and J called. Part of the clones is not carried over; for the studies checked, unresolved V genes explain less than half of this, and the remainder is unexplained. V, J and clone size were drawn from that table, and D and trimming were deduced from the DNA. The sample profile shows fewer than 250,000 clones; 88% of them were found once. The top ten hold over 1.5% of the sample.

This TCR derives from a man in his sixties or seventies with acute or convalescent COVID-19. Sequencing was carried out using peripheral blood.

The sequenced DNA is TGTGCCAGTAAGGCCGTAGCGGGAGGGCCTAAAAATGAGCAGTTCTTC. It is translated as CASKAVAGGPKNEQFF. This chain is built from TRBV19 and TRBJ2-1; 11 central nucleotides agree with TRBD2. Taken from the germline V gene (reference sequence), the CDR1 and CDR2 loops are LNHDA and SQIVND. The junction shows trimming of 7 bases on V and 7 bases on J, and the gene matches do not reach 12 bases of it. The CDR3 holds 16 amino acids from the cysteine to the phenylalanine. CDR3 DNA only is kept here, 48 bases in frame from base 1.